This T cell receptor beta chain was obtained from a study of immune characterization of retroperitoneal liposarcoma. This CDR3 comprises 14 residues. V shed 7 bases, J shed 7 bases, and the junction held 6 bases outside the gene matches. One entry per CDR3 protein results from TCRdb running MiXCR on the PCR reads. The sample lists over 9,000 distinct CDR3 sequences, 25% to 30% seen once, with under 9.5% in the top ten. This TCR came from a male donor with retroperitoneal liposarcoma. Material: tumor tissue. The V call is TRBV12-3 or TRBV12-4, the J call TRBJ1-6; 8 bases align to TRBD1. This chain's CDR3 is CASNGQGGNSPLHF. The DNA for the CDR3 is TGTGCCAGCAACGGACAGGGAGGCAATTCACCCCTCCACTTT.